These T cell receptor beta chains were read from a single sample in a study. TCRdb fed the 5' RACE reads into MiXCR, producing one record per CDR3 protein. The top ten hold 2.5% to 3.5% of the sample, which has 45,000 to 70,000 distinct CDR3 sequences, around 26% seen once. Input material: tumor-infiltrating memory CD4+ T cells sorted from the breast tumor. These receptor sequences come from a female donor with breast cancer. Both conserved end residues are part of each CDR3. The D gene is left open where the match is weak. Some rows mark clone size as missing; the rest say once, few, many or name a class of expanded clone.

CDR3 protein: CASSRTRGDHQPQHF; CDR3 DNA: TGTGCCAGCAGTCGTACGCGGGGGGACCATCAGCCCCAGCATTTT; V gene: TRBV6-5; D gene: .; clone size: many; J gene: TRBJ1-5
CDR3 protein: CSATRTSGSSYEQYF; CDR3 DNA: TGCAGTGCCACAAGGACTAGCGGGAGTTCCTACGAGCAGTACTTC; V gene: TRBV20-1; D gene: TRBD2; clone size: .; J gene: TRBJ2-7
CDR3 protein: CASSLEGRSEETQYF; CDR3 DNA: TGCGCCAGCAGCTTGGAAGGTCGGTCGGAGGAGACCCAGTACTTC; V gene: TRBV5-1; D gene: .; clone size: .; J gene: TRBJ2-5
CDR3 protein: CASSRDYQEYNEQFF; CDR3 DNA: TGCGCCAGCAGCCGTGACTACCAAGAGTACAATGAGCAGTTCTTC; V gene: TRBV5-1; D gene: .; clone size: .; J gene: TRBJ2-1
CDR3 protein: CSGGLQETQYF; CDR3 DNA: TGCAGTGGGGGCTTGCAAGAGACCCAGTACTTC; V gene: TRBV20-1; D gene: .; clone size: many; J gene: TRBJ2-5
CDR3 protein: CASSLDGGGYNEQFF; CDR3 DNA: TGCGCCAGCAGCTTGGATGGAGGGGGTTACAATGAGCAGTTCTTC; V gene: TRBV5-1; D gene: .; clone size: many; J gene: TRBJ2-1
CDR3 protein: CALRGGPNYGYTF; CDR3 DNA: TGTGCCCTAAGGGGAGGACCCAACTATGGCTACACCTTC; V gene: TRBV6-1; D gene: .; clone size: .; J gene: TRBJ1-2
CDR3 protein: CASSGTGGNSPLHF; CDR3 DNA: TGTGCCAGTAGTGGGACAGGGGGGAATTCACCCCTCCACTTT; V gene: TRBV19; D gene: TRBD1; clone size: .; J gene: TRBJ1-6
CDR3 protein: CASLPPLHF; CDR3 DNA: TGTGCCAGCTTACCACCCCTCCACTTT; V gene: TRBV6-6; D gene: .; clone size: .; J gene: TRBJ1-6
CDR3 protein: CASSLAETGANVLTF; CDR3 DNA: TGCGCCAGCAGCTTGGCAGAGACTGGGGCCAACGTCCTGACTTTC; V gene: TRBV5-1; D gene: .; clone size: few; J gene: TRBJ2-6
CDR3 protein: CASSQETGREQFF; CDR3 DNA: TGTGCCAGCAGCCAAGAAACGGGACGTGAGCAGTTCTTC; V gene: TRBV4-2; D gene: .; clone size: few; J gene: TRBJ2-1
CDR3 protein: CASSAFFGFSGTSTDTQYF; CDR3 DNA: TGTGCCAGCAGCGCATTCTTTGGGTTTAGCGGTACTAGCACAGATACGCAGTATTTT; V gene: TRBV7-9; D gene: .; clone size: .; J gene: TRBJ2-3
CDR3 protein: CASSLFLGTSGNEQFF; CDR3 DNA: TGCGCCAGCAGCTTGTTCCTCGGGACTAGCGGCAATGAGCAGTTCTTC; V gene: TRBV5-1; D gene: TRBD2; clone size: .; J gene: TRBJ2-1
CDR3 protein: CASQREGPDTQYF; CDR3 DNA: TGTGCCAGTCAACGGGAGGGACCAGATACGCAGTATTTT; V gene: TRBV2; D gene: TRBD2; clone size: .; J gene: TRBJ2-3
CDR3 protein: CASSVRGANVLTF; CDR3 DNA: TGTGCCAGCAGTGTGCGGGGGGCCAACGTCCTGACTTTC; V gene: TRBV5-6; D gene: .; clone size: .; J gene: TRBJ2-6
CDR3 protein: CASSFSSDQPQHF; CDR3 DNA: TGTGCCAGCAGCTTTAGTAGTGATCAGCCCCAGCATTTT; V gene: TRBV7-8; D gene: .; clone size: .; J gene: TRBJ1-5
CDR3 protein: CAGTKTRAAEAFF; CDR3 DNA: TGTGCCGGCACCAAAACTAGGGCCGCTGAAGCTTTCTTT; V gene: TRBV6-1; D gene: .; clone size: .; J gene: TRBJ1-1
CDR3 protein: CASSKTAGRTGELFF; CDR3 DNA: TGTGCCAGCAGCAAAACCGCAGGGCGTACCGGGGAGCTGTTTTTT; V gene: TRBV21-1; D gene: .; clone size: .; J gene: TRBJ2-2
CDR3 protein: CSVREGIGGRGNTGELFF; CDR3 DNA: TGCAGTGTTAGAGAGGGAATAGGCGGGAGGGGTAACACCGGGGAGCTGTTTTTT; V gene: TRBV20-1; D gene: TRBD2; clone size: .; J gene: TRBJ2-2
CDR3 protein: CSARATGGANQPQHF; CDR3 DNA: TGCAGTGCTAGAGCAACAGGAGGGGCCAATCAGCCCCAGCATTTT; V gene: TRBV20-1; D gene: .; clone size: few; J gene: TRBJ1-5
CDR3 protein: CSAGQGTAYGYTF; CDR3 DNA: TGCAGTGCTGGGCAGGGGACTGCCTATGGCTACACCTTC; V gene: TRBV20-1; D gene: .; clone size: many; J gene: TRBJ1-2
CDR3 protein: CASSVGAGRHEQYF; CDR3 DNA: TGTGCCAGCAGCGTAGGAGCGGGGAGGCACGAGCAGTACTTC; V gene: TRBV9; D gene: TRBD2; clone size: few; J gene: TRBJ2-7
CDR3 protein: CASSARGDSGANVLTF; CDR3 DNA: TGTGCCAGCAGCGCCCGAGGGGACTCTGGGGCCAACGTCCTGACTTTC; V gene: TRBV9; D gene: .; clone size: .; J gene: TRBJ2-6
CDR3 protein: CASSFNALSEAFF; CDR3 DNA: TGTGCCAGCAGTTTCAACGCCTTAAGTGAAGCTTTCTTT; V gene: TRBV12-3/TRBV12-4; D gene: .; clone size: few; J gene: TRBJ1-1
CDR3 protein: CASSYSRGEDPGPYEQYF; CDR3 DNA: TGTGCCAGCAGTTACTCGAGAGGGGAGGACCCGGGACCCTACGAGCAGTACTTC; V gene: TRBV6-5; D gene: .; clone size: few; J gene: TRBJ2-7
CDR3 protein: CASSSSGTSGDNEQFF; CDR3 DNA: TGTGCCAGCAGTTCTTCCGGGACTAGCGGGGACAATGAGCAGTTCTTC; V gene: TRBV6-5; D gene: TRBD2; clone size: many; J gene: TRBJ2-1
CDR3 protein: CATGEGSDTQYF; CDR3 DNA: TGTGCCACCGGTGAGGGGTCGGATACGCAGTATTTT; V gene: TRBV24-1; D gene: .; clone size: .; J gene: TRBJ2-3
CDR3 protein: CASGSDRGTEAFF; CDR3 DNA: TGTGCCAGCGGCTCGGACAGGGGCACTGAAGCTTTCTTT; V gene: TRBV5-6; D gene: TRBD1; clone size: .; J gene: TRBJ1-1
CDR3 protein: CASTSGQLRGEQFF; CDR3 DNA: TGTGCCAGCACCTCGGGGCAGTTGAGGGGTGAGCAGTTCTTC; V gene: TRBV3-1; D gene: .; clone size: .; J gene: TRBJ2-1
CDR3 protein: CASNVGNYNQPQHF; CDR3 DNA: TGTGCCAGCAACGTCGGGAACTACAATCAGCCCCAGCATTTT; V gene: TRBV12-3/TRBV12-4; D gene: .; clone size: .; J gene: TRBJ1-5
CDR3 protein: CASSQQGRADTQYF; CDR3 DNA: TGTGCCAGCAGTCAGCAGGGGAGGGCAGATACGCAGTATTTT; V gene: TRBV6-5; D gene: .; clone size: .; J gene: TRBJ2-3
CDR3 protein: CASSQEAQGDTEAFF; CDR3 DNA: TGCGCCAGCAGCCAAGAGGCCCAGGGAGACACTGAAGCTTTCTTT; V gene: TRBV4-1; D gene: .; clone size: .; J gene: TRBJ1-1
CDR3 protein: CASSVAGTEETQYF; CDR3 DNA: TGTGCCAGCAGCGTAGCCGGGACTGAAGAGACCCAGTACTTC; V gene: TRBV9; D gene: .; clone size: .; J gene: TRBJ2-5
CDR3 protein: CASSTLYEQYF; CDR3 DNA: TGTGCCAGCAGTACGCTCTACGAGCAGTACTTC; V gene: TRBV28; D gene: .; clone size: .; J gene: TRBJ2-7
CDR3 protein: CASSEGFGNQPQHF; CDR3 DNA: TGTGCCAGCAGCGAGGGTTTTGGCAATCAGCCCCAGCATTTT; V gene: TRBV6-1; D gene: .; clone size: .; J gene: TRBJ1-5
CDR3 protein: CRATKRLEDTQYF; CDR3 DNA: TGCAGGGCTACCAAACGACTGGAAGATACGCAGTATTTT; V gene: TRBV20-1; D gene: .; clone size: few; J gene: TRBJ2-3
CDR3 protein: CSARDRAGTDTQYF; CDR3 DNA: TGCAGTGCTAGGGACAGGGCGGGCACAGATACGCAGTATTTT; V gene: TRBV20-1; D gene: TRBD1; clone size: .; J gene: TRBJ2-3
CDR3 protein: CASGRSANYGYTF; CDR3 DNA: TGTGCCAGCGGTCGTTCAGCTAACTATGGCTACACCTTC; V gene: TRBV6-5; D gene: .; clone size: few; J gene: TRBJ1-2
CDR3 protein: CASSKGGTIYF; CDR3 DNA: TGTGCCAGCAGCAAGGGGGGCACCATATATTTT; V gene: TRBV6-5; D gene: .; clone size: many; J gene: TRBJ1-3
CDR3 protein: CASSRLGQGAYEQYF; CDR3 DNA: TGTGCCAGCAGTCGCCTAGGACAGGGAGCCTACGAGCAGTACTTC; V gene: TRBV6-1; D gene: TRBD1; clone size: .; J gene: TRBJ2-7
CDR3 protein: CASSSTGGTAQYF; CDR3 DNA: TGTGCCAGCAGCAGTACAGGGGGCACAGCCCAGTACTTC; V gene: TRBV7-6; D gene: TRBD1; clone size: .; J gene: TRBJ2-5
CDR3 protein: CASSPGLSTGELFF; CDR3 DNA: TGTGCCAGCAGCCCGGGACTATCAACCGGGGAGCTGTTTTTT; V gene: TRBV6-2/TRBV6-3; D gene: TRBD2; clone size: few; J gene: TRBJ2-2
CDR3 protein: CASRTTAGTEAFF; CDR3 DNA: TGTGCCAGCAGGACGACAGCAGGCACTGAAGCTTTCTTT; V gene: TRBV12-3/TRBV12-4; D gene: .; clone size: .; J gene: TRBJ1-1
CDR3 protein: CSADRGQDYGYTF; CDR3 DNA: TGCAGTGCTGACAGGGGGCAAGACTATGGCTACACCTTC; V gene: TRBV20-1; D gene: TRBD1; clone size: .; J gene: TRBJ1-2
CDR3 protein: CASSSLGGFGGVIEAFF; CDR3 DNA: TGTGCCAGCAGTTCCCTCGGCGGGTTCGGCGGAGTTATTGAAGCTTTCTTT; V gene: TRBV12-3/TRBV12-4; D gene: .; clone size: .; J gene: TRBJ1-1
CDR3 protein: CASSPRQGRFTDTQYF; CDR3 DNA: TGTGCCAGCAGCCCTAGACAGGGGCGTTTTACAGATACGCAGTATTTT; V gene: TRBV11-2; D gene: TRBD1; clone size: few; J gene: TRBJ2-3